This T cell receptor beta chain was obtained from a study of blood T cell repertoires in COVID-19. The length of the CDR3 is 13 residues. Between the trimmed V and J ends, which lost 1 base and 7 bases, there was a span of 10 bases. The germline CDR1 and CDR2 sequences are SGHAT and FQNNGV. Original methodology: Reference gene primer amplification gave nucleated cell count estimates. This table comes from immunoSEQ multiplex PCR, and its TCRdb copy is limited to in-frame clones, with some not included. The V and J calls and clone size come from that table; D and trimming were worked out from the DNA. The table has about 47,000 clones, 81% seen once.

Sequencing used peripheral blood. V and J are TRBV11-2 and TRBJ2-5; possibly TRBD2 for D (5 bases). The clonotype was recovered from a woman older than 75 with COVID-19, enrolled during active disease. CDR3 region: CASSLGGAGTQYF. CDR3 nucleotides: TGTGCCAGCAGCTTAGGGGGAGCCGGGACCCAGTACTTC.